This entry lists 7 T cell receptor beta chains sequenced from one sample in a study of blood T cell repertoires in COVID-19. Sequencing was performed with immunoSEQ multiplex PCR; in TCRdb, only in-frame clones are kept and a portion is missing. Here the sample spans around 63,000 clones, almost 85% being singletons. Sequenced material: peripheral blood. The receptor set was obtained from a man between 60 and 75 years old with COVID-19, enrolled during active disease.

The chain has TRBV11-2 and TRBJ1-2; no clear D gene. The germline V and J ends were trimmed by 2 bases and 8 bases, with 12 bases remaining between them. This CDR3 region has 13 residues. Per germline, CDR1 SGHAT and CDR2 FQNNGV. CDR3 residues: CASSLYSGRGYTF. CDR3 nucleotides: TGTGCCAGCAGCTTATACTCTGGTCGGGGCTACACCTTC.

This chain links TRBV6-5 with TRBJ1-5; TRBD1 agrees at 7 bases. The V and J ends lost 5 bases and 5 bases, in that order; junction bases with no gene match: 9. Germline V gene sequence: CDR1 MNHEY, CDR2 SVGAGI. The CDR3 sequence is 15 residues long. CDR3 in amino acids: CASSPQAGGDQPQHF. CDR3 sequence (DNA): TGTGCCAGCAGTCCCCAGGCAGGGGGTGATCAGCCCCAGCATTTT.

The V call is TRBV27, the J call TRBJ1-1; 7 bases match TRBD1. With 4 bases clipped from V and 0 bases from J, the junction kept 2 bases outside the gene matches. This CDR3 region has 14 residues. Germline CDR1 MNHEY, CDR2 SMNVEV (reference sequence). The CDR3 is CASSSGGLNTEAFF. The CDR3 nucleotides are TGTGCCAGCAGTTCAGGGGGTTTGAACACTGAAGCTTTCTTT.

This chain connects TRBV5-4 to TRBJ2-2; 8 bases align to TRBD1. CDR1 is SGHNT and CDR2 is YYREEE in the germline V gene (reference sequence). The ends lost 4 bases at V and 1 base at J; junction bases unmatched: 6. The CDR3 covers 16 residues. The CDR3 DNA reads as TGTGCCAGCAGCATCGGACAGGGAAGGAACACCGGGGAGCTGTTTTTT. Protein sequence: CASSIGQGRNTGELFF.

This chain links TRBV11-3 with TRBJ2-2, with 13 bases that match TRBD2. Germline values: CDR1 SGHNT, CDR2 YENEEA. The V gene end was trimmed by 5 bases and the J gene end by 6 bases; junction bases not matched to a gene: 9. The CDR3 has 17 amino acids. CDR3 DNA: TGTGCCAGCAGCGATGGGACTAGCGGGAATATCCCCGGGGAGCTGTTTTTT. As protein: CASSDGTSGNIPGELFF.

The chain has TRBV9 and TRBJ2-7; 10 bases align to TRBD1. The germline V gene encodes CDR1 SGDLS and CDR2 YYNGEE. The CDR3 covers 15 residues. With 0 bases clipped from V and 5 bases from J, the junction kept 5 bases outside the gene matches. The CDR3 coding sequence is TGTGCCAGCAGCGTAGGGGGACAGGGGAACCACGAGCAGTACTTC. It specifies CASSVGGQGNHEQYF.

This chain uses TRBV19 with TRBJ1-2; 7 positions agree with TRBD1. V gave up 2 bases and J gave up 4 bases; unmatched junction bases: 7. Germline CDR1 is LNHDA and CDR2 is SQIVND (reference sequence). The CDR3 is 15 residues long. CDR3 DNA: TGTGCCAGTAGTATAAACCCCGGGACAGCCTATGGCTACACCTTC. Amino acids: CASSINPGTAYGYTF.